The 10 T cell receptor beta chains below were found in one sample sequenced in a study of monozygotic twins with inflammatory bowel disease. TCRdb reanalyzed the 5' RACE reads and collapses them to one entry per CDR3 protein, without DNA. This table lists over 150,000 distinct CDR3 sequences. The sample comprised blood. The receptors stem from a human donor with ulcerative colitis or Crohn's disease, or a healthy co-twin of an affected twin (not recorded which).

V usage is TRBV7-3 and J usage is TRBJ2-7; TCRdb's D gene call, TRBD2, goes unchecked for lack of DNA. The V gene's germline CDR1 is SGHTA and CDR2 FQGTGA. The CDR3 length is 13 residues. CDR3: CASSWGGRGEQYF.

The gene calls are TRBV11-2 and TRBJ2-7; TCRdb's D gene call, TRBD1, goes unchecked for lack of DNA. The CDR3 is made up of 14 amino acids. Germline V gives CDR1 SGHAT, CDR2 FQNNGV. CDR3 protein: CASSVGTDPNEQYF. The whole variable domain, remainder taken from reference TRBV11-2 and TRBJ2-7, is EAGVAQSPRYKIIEKRQSVAFWCNPISGHATLYWYQQILGQGPKLLIQFQNNGVVDDSQLPKDRFSAERLKGVDSTLKIQPAKLEDSAVYLCASSVGTDPNEQYFGPGTRLTVT.

This chain connects TRBV12-3 or TRBV12-4 to TRBJ2-5; lacking DNA, the TRBD1 call made by TCRdb goes unchecked. CDR3 length: 13 residues. The chain's CDR3 is CASIRDTQETQYF.

This chain links TRBV7-2 with TRBJ2-7; TCRdb calls TRBD1, which cannot be checked without DNA. In germline, CDR1 is SGHTA, CDR2 FQGNSA. The CDR3 length is 15 residues. This CDR3 is CASTLGGAISYEQYF. The full variable domain, completed using reference TRBV7-2 and TRBJ2-7, is GAGVSQSPSNKVTEKGKDVELRCDPISGHTALYWYRQSLGQGLEFLIYFQGNSAPDKSGLPSDRFSAERTGGSVSTLTIQRTQQEDSAVYLCASTLGGAISYEQYFGPGTRLTVT.

The chain has TRBV3-1 and TRBJ2-2; lacking DNA, the TRBD2 call made by TCRdb goes unchecked. This CDR3 is 15 amino acids long. Germline CDR1 and CDR2: LGHDT and YNNKEL (reference sequence). The CDR3 loop reads CASSQDTSHTGELFF.

The gene calls are TRBV10-2 and TRBJ1-1; lacking DNA, the TRBD1 call made by TCRdb goes unchecked. The germline CDR1 and CDR2 sequences are WSHSY and SAAADI. The CDR3 runs to 16 residues. The CDR3 sequence: CASTLGSRTLRTEAFF.

The chain combines TRBV15 with TRBJ2-5. CDR3 length: 15 residues. Per germline, CDR1 LNHNV and CDR2 YYDKDF (reference sequence). CDR3 amino acids: CATSRQLVAGETQYF.

The chain employs TRBV5-1 and TRBJ1-5. There are 15 residues in the CDR3. Germline V gene lookup returns CDR1 SGHRS and CDR2 YFSETQ. The CDR3 sequence is CASSSGAGDNQPQHF.

This chain connects TRBV5-1 to TRBJ2-1; TCRdb calls TRBD1, which cannot be checked without DNA. CDR1 is SGHRS, CDR2 YFSETQ, per germline. The CDR3 length is 13 residues. CDR3 residues: CASSLAVDRVQFF. The full variable domain, with the rest looked up from reference TRBV5-1 and TRBJ2-1, is KAGVTQTPRYLIKTRGQQVTLSCSPISGHRSVSWYQQTPGQGLQFLFEYFSETQRNKGNFPGRFSGRQFSNSRSEMNVSTLELGDSALYLCASSLAVDRVQFFGPGTRLTVL.

The rearrangement links TRBV20-1 to TRBJ1-5; the D call of TRBD1 rests on TCRdb alone, since no DNA is present to check it. The germline gives CDR1 DFQATT, CDR2 SNEGSKA (reference sequence). The CDR3 extends over 14 amino acids. Here the CDR3 reads CSVGDIFGNQPQHF.